Below, 28 T cell receptor beta chains from the same sample are listed, as sequenced in a study of cytomegalovirus exposure and HLA in healthy donors. PCR primers comprised 60 Vbeta and 13 Jbeta primers. Sequencing used immunoSEQ multiplex PCR; TCRdb keeps in-frame clones, though not all of them. This table has 45,000 to 65,000 clones, 60% to 80% appearing once. Input material: PBMCs. These receptors came from a woman in her forties in good health and CMV-seropositive.

This clone was recorded only once. This chain links TRBV5-4 with TRBJ2-3; 9 bases are a match to TRBD2. Germline V CDR1 and CDR2: SGHNT, YYREEE (reference sequence). V shed 0 bases, J shed 5 bases, and the junction held 4 bases outside the gene matches. The CDR3 has 15 amino acids. The chain's CDR3 is CASSLGGGEGDTQYF. CDR3 DNA sequence: TGTGCCAGCAGCTTGGGCGGGGGGGAGGGAGATACGCAGTATTTT.

This chain joins TRBV15 and TRBJ1-2; D remains ambiguous. V lost 0 bases and J 7 bases, leaving 18 bases between the germline ends. Germline CDR1 LNHNV, CDR2 YYDKDF (reference sequence). The CDR3 is 16 residues long. The CDR3 loop reads CATSRDIQVGGSGYTF. As DNA, the CDR3 is TGTGCCACCAGCAGAGATATTCAGGTCGGAGGGTCTGGCTACACCTTC.

This chain joins TRBV5-1 and TRBJ2-3, with 7 bases identical to TRBD2. The CDR3 sequence is 18 residues long. Unmatched junction bases numbered 16, after V lost 4 bases and J lost 2 bases. Germline V CDR1 and CDR2: SGHRS, YFSETQ. In DNA, the CDR3 is TGCGCCAGCAGCCCCAGGTTTTTACGGCTAGCGGTCACAGATACGCAGTATTTT. The encoded protein is CASSPRFLRLAVTDTQYF.

The chain joins TRBV27 to TRBJ2-7; 9 nucleotides align to TRBD1. The CDR3 spans 15 residues. J gave up 5 bases and V 4 bases, and 9 bases lay outside the gene matches. CDR1 is MNHEY and CDR2 is SMNVEV in the germline V gene (reference sequence). The CDR3 DNA follows: TGTGCCAGCAGTTCGTGGGACAGGGCGGTCGACGAGCAGTACTTC. This sequence encodes CASSSWDRAVDEQYF.

The chain recombines TRBV5-4 with TRBJ2-1; 10 nucleotides match TRBD1. This CDR3 spans 15 amino acids. With V trimmed by 0 bases and J by 4 bases, 1 base remained unmatched. Germline CDR1 and CDR2: SGHNT and YYREEE (reference sequence). The CDR3 nucleotides are TGTGCCAGCAGCTTGGGACAGGGGGCTTACAATGAGCAGTTCTTC. Amino acid sequence: CASSLGQGAYNEQFF.

This chain joins TRBV11-2 and TRBJ1-4; 7 bases are shared with TRBD1. The CDR3 runs 15 residues. V was clipped by 3 bases and J by 0 bases; unmatched bases: 1. CDR1 is SGHAT and CDR2 is FQNNGV in the germline V gene. This CDR3 is CASSLGQPTNEKLFF. For the CDR3, the DNA is TGTGCCAGCAGCTTGGGACAGCCAACTAATGAAAAACTGTTTTTT. Looking up the rest from reference TRBV11-2 and TRBJ1-4 gives the full variable domain: EAGVAQSPRYKIIEKRQSVAFWCNPISGHATLYWYQQILGQGPKLLIQFQNNGVVDDSQLPKDRFSAERLKGVDSTLKIQPAKLEDSAVYLCASSLGQPTNEKLFFGSGTQLSVL.

The chain carries TRBV19 and TRBJ1-5; perhaps TRBD1 as D (5 bases). Per germline, CDR1 LNHDA and CDR2 SQIVND (reference sequence). With 3 bases removed from V and 3 bases from J, the gap between germline ends came to 12 bases. This CDR3 is built from 15 residues. The DNA of the CDR3 is TGTGCCAGTAGTATTTGGGGCGGAGACAATCAGCCCCAGCATTTT. Protein product: CASSIWGGDNQPQHF.

This chain joins TRBV15 and TRBJ1-1; the D is unclear. This CDR3 contains 16 residues. The germline CDR1 and CDR2 sequences are LNHNV and YYDKDF (reference sequence). V dropped 3 bases and J dropped 3 bases, with 17 bases sitting between them. CDR3 nucleotide sequence: TGTGCCACCAGCAGGACCCTTCGGGGATTCTACACTGAAGCTTTCTTT. Translating it yields CATSRTLRGFYTEAFF.

CDR3 residues: CASSLGAAPNQPQHF. The DNA for the CDR3 is TGTGCCAGCAGCTTAGGGGCAGCGCCCAATCAGCCCCAGCATTTT. The chain carries TRBV5-4 and TRBJ1-5; D may be TRBD1 (5 bases). Germline CDR1 is SGHNT and CDR2 is YYREEE (reference sequence). The CDR3 is 15 amino acids. V was trimmed by 2 bases and J by 3 bases, leaving 12 bases between them.

The chain joins TRBV11-2 to TRBJ2-1; 8 nucleotides align to TRBD2. The CDR3 is made up of 15 amino acids. Germline lookup yields CDR1 SGHAT and CDR2 FQNNGV. Germline trimming cut 5 bases from V and 7 bases from J; bases unmatched to any gene: 10. For the CDR3, the DNA is TGTGCCAGCAGCCTCAGCGGGGGCGGTGGAAATGAGCAGTTCTTC. Its translation is CASSLSGGGGNEQFF.

This chain connects TRBV27 to TRBJ2-1, with D possibly matching TRBD2 (5 bases). The CDR3 is 12 amino acids. Trimming removed 4 bases at V and 11 bases at J, with 12 bases between. In germline, CDR1 is MNHEY, CDR2 SMNVEV (reference sequence). The chain's CDR3 is CASSSPIGKQFF. CDR3 coding DNA: TGTGCCAGCAGTTCCCCTATCGGGAAGCAGTTCTTC.

The chain combines TRBV6-6 with TRBJ1-3; D unresolved. V shed 0 bases and J shed 4 bases, with 7 bases lying between them. The CDR3 length is 14 residues. CDR1 and CDR2 from the germline V gene are MNHNY and SVGAGI (reference sequence). This CDR3 reads CASSYSSFGNTIYF. CDR3 coding DNA: TGTGCCAGCAGTTACTCTTCCTTCGGAAACACCATATATTTT.

This rearrangement joins TRBV19 to TRBJ2-2, with D unresolved. CDR1 and CDR2 from the germline V gene are LNHDA and SQIVND (reference sequence). V lost 6 bases, J lost 7 bases, and 9 bases lay in between. The CDR3 is 12 amino acids. This CDR3 reads CASSPYNGELFF. The CDR3 DNA is TGTGCCAGTAGCCCCTATAACGGGGAGCTGTTTTTT.

V gene TRBV5-1 combines with J gene TRBJ2-5, with 9 bases aligning to TRBD2. This CDR3 region has 15 residues. CDR1 is SGHRS and CDR2 is YFSETQ in the germline V gene. Trimming cost V 4 bases and J 5 bases; bases outside gene matches: 9. Here the CDR3 reads CASSAAGGLIETQYF. The DNA of the CDR3 is TGCGCCAGCAGCGCCGCGGGGGGGCTTATCGAGACCCAGTACTTC.

V and J are TRBV5-1 and TRBJ1-1; a possible D gene is TRBD1 (5 bases). Germline lookup yields CDR1 SGHRS and CDR2 YFSETQ. The CDR3 consists of 13 residues. V dropped 5 bases and J dropped 1 base, with 9 bases sitting between them. For the CDR3, the DNA is TGCGCCAGCAGTGCGGGGCCGAACACTGAAGCTTTCTTT. This sequence encodes CASSAGPNTEAFF.

The chain is built from TRBV19 and TRBJ2-2; D is perhaps TRBD1 (6 bases). The V end lost 6 bases, the J end lost 6 bases, and 8 bases lay between the germline ends. In germline, CDR1 is LNHDA, CDR2 SQIVND (reference sequence). There are 12 residues in the CDR3. CDR3 bases: TGTGCCAGTAGACAGGGTCCCGGGGAGCTGTTTTTT. This encodes CASRQGPGELFF.

V gene TRBV2 combines with J gene TRBJ2-1, with 8 bases fitting TRBD1. This CDR3 contains 13 residues. The germline gives CDR1 SNHLY, CDR2 FYNNEI. Losses at the gene ends were 6 bases for V and 7 bases for J; bases not matched to a gene: 5. In DNA, the CDR3 is TGTGCCAGCAGATCGCAGGGGGCAAATGAGCAGTTCTTC. Translating it yields CASRSQGANEQFF.

DNA for the CDR3: TGCGCCAGCAGCCAAGAAGGGACAGGGTCTTTCTATGGCTACACCTTC. This sequence encodes CASSQEGTGSFYGYTF. V and J are TRBV4-3 and TRBJ1-2, with 9 bases lining up with TRBD1. The CDR3 contains 16 residues. With V trimmed by 0 bases and J by 4 bases, 6 bases remained unmatched. Germline V lookup: CDR1 LGHNA, CDR2 YSLEER.

The chain carries TRBV30 and TRBJ1-6; 7 nucleotides agree with TRBD1. The junction had 8 bases not matched to a gene; V was cut back by 5 bases and J by 7 bases. Germline lookup yields CDR1 GTSNPN and CDR2 SVGIG (reference sequence). The CDR3 runs to 14 residues. CDR3 loop: CAWSRTGTNSPLHF. In nucleotides, the CDR3 is TGTGCCTGGTCGAGGACAGGTACGAATTCACCCCTCCACTTT.

The gene calls are TRBV5-1 and TRBJ1-2; 9 bases fit TRBD1. From germline, CDR1 is SGHRS and CDR2 YFSETQ. V shed 4 bases and J 0 bases; nucleotides not matched to a gene: 13. The CDR3 is made up of 18 amino acids. CDR3 in amino acids: CASSPGQGSSYTNYGYTF. CDR3 nucleotides: TGCGCCAGCAGCCCGGGACAGGGCTCATCCTATACTAACTATGGCTACACCTTC.

The chain employs TRBV9 and TRBJ2-2; D perhaps matches TRBD2 (7 bases). Germline V gene lookup returns CDR1 SGDLS and CDR2 YYNGEE. V lost 4 bases, J lost 7 bases, and 23 bases lay in between. The CDR3 covers 17 residues. For the CDR3, the DNA is TGTGCCAGCAGCACTCCTCGGGGGGCCGGTTTTGGCGGGGAGCTGTTTTTT. This codes for CASSTPRGAGFGGELFF.

This rearrangement joins TRBV5-5 to TRBJ1-1; a possible D gene is TRBD1 (6 bases). This CDR3 has 15 residues. Trimming stripped 4 bases from V and 4 bases from J, with 17 bases between. Germline V gene lookup returns CDR1 SGHKS and CDR2 YYEKEE (reference sequence). The CDR3 is CASSSLRGAVTEAFF. The CDR3 nucleotides are TGTGCCAGCAGCAGTCTCAGGGGTGCGGTCACTGAAGCTTTCTTT.

The rearrangement links TRBV6-5 to TRBJ1-2; D not certain. The length of the CDR3 is 14 residues. Trimming removed 6 bases at V and 4 bases at J, with 15 bases between. From germline, CDR1 is MNHEY and CDR2 SVGAGI. CDR3 DNA sequence: TGTGCCAGCAGAACGGGAGACCCCTTCTATGGCTACACCTTC. Encoded protein: CASRTGDPFYGYTF.

This chain joins TRBV7-2 and TRBJ2-5; D gene ambiguous. The end of the DNA aligns better with TRBJ2-7, so the J call may be wrong. This CDR3 has 11 residues. Germline CDR1 reads SGHTA; CDR2 reads FQGNSA. The CDR3 DNA reads TGTGCCAGCAGCCGATCCTACGAGCAGTACTTC. It yields the protein CASSRSYEQYF.

The chain uses TRBV7-8 and TRBJ1-6, with a weak D call TRBD1 (6 bases). The CDR3 is made up of 13 amino acids. Germline lookup yields CDR1 SGHVS and CDR2 FQNEAQ. The germline V and J ends were trimmed by 6 bases and 14 bases, with 17 bases remaining between them. The DNA of the CDR3 is TGTGCCAGCAGTTACAGTGAACAGGGCTCCCTCCACTTT. Translation gives CASSYSEQGSLHF.

Only one count was recorded for this clone. The chain is built from TRBV5-1 and TRBJ1-2; 7 bases fit TRBD1. Germline V gene sequence: CDR1 SGHRS, CDR2 YFSETQ. With V trimmed by 0 bases and J by 7 bases, 6 bases remained unmatched. CDR3 length: 14 residues. The CDR3 region is CASSLGTGAVGYTF. CDR3 in DNA: TGCGCCAGCAGCTTGGGGACAGGTGCTGTTGGCTACACCTTC.

This clone was seen a single time. CDR3 nucleotide sequence: TGTGCCACCAGCAGAGCAGCAGGGCCCTACGAGCAGTACTTC. Translation: CATSRAAGPYEQYF. V gene TRBV15 combines with J gene TRBJ2-7; tentative D call: TRBD1 (5 bases). Germline values: CDR1 LNHNV, CDR2 YYDKDF (reference sequence). The CDR3 contains 14 residues. Trimming left V 1 base short and J 2 bases short, with 9 bases between.

The chain employs TRBV4-1 and TRBJ1-3; 7 bases line up with TRBD1. The V segment lost 4 bases and the J segment 2 bases; nucleotides outside the gene matches: 11. CDR3 size: 17 residues. Germline lookup yields CDR1 MGHRA and CDR2 YSYEKL. The CDR3, as DNA: TGCGCCAGCAGCCTCCAACAATCTAGGGGGCCTGGAAACACCATATATTTT. This sequence encodes CASSLQQSRGPGNTIYF.